Below, 23 T cell receptor beta chains from the same sample are listed, as sequenced in a study of T cell responses to AZD1222 COVID-19 vaccine. Generated by immunoSEQ multiplex PCR, the TCRdb table keeps only in-frame clones and is missing some. This table holds 100,000 to 150,000 clones, 80% to 90% found once. Sequencing was performed on peripheral blood, taken on day 0 of AZD1222 vaccination. Receptors originate from an adult in good health.

The chain carries TRBV7-2 and TRBJ2-5; possibly TRBD2 for D (6 bases). Germline CDR1 and CDR2: SGHTA and FQGNSA. Trimming took off 1 base at V and 5 bases at J, with 14 bases between the two ends. This CDR3 spans 15 amino acids. The CDR3 region is CASSLGGRGWETQYF. The CDR3 DNA reads as TGTGCCAGCAGCTTAGGAGGGCGGGGCTGGGAGACCCAGTACTTC.

This chain uses TRBV5-1 with TRBJ2-7; no definite D call. Between the trimmed V and J ends, which lost 0 bases and 5 bases, there was a span of 15 bases. The CDR3 contains 15 residues. In germline, CDR1 is SGHRS, CDR2 YFSETQ. The CDR3 coding sequence is TGCGCCAGCAGCTTGGAATCTGACCCCGAGGACGAGCAGTACTTC. Translation: CASSLESDPEDEQYF.

This clone was counted a single time. The chain carries TRBV7-6 and TRBJ2-3, with a possible D match to TRBD1 (6 bases). Germline lookup yields CDR1 SGHVS and CDR2 FNYEAQ. The ends were cut back, 5 bases at V and 6 bases at J, with 21 bases in the middle. The CDR3 totals 16 residues. Here the CDR3 reads CASSQLGGSGMDTQYF. The CDR3 nucleotides are TGTGCCAGCAGCCAGTTAGGGGGATCGGGTATGGATACGCAGTATTTT.

This clone was recorded a few times. The chain combines TRBV19 with TRBJ2-5; D might be TRBD1 or TRBD2, each matching 5 bases. Looked up from germline, CDR1 is LNHDA and CDR2 is SQIVND (reference sequence). The CDR3 sequence is 13 residues long. The V end lost 5 bases, the J end lost 7 bases, and 14 bases lay between the germline ends. CDR3 in DNA: TGTGCCAGTAGTGAGGGGTCGGTGCGGACCCAGTACTTC. Translation: CASSEGSVRTQYF.

The chain is built from TRBV3-1 (or the pseudogene TRBV3-2) and TRBJ1-3, with D perhaps matching TRBD1 (6 bases). The CDR3 runs to 16 residues. Germline assignment: CDR1 LGHDT and CDR2 YNNKEL (reference sequence). The ends were cut back, 6 bases at V and 4 bases at J, with 19 bases in the middle. CDR3 region: CASSPGRQGLGNTIYF. The CDR3 DNA follows: TGTGCCAGCAGTCCCGGGCGGCAGGGGCTCGGAAACACCATATATTTT.

The chain carries TRBV10-3 and TRBJ1-5, with 8 bases lining up with TRBD1. Unmatched junction bases numbered 6, after V lost 8 bases and J lost 3 bases. Germline assignment: CDR1 ENHRY and CDR2 SYGVKD. The CDR3 is 14 residues long. The CDR3 region has the DNA TGTGCCATCCAGGGGGCGGGCTTCAATCAGCCCCAGCATTTT. This translates into CAIQGAGFNQPQHF.

This clone was observed a single time. The chain is built from TRBV11-2 and TRBJ2-3; perhaps TRBD2 as D (7 bases). Germline V gives CDR1 SGHAT, CDR2 FQNNGV. V was shortened by 4 bases and J by 6 bases, with 11 bases between the two germline ends. The CDR3 length is 13 residues. In nucleotides, the CDR3 is TGTGCCAGCAGCTGGGGAGGGGGGGATACGCAGTATTTT. It is translated as CASSWGGGDTQYF.

The chain is built from TRBV28 and TRBJ1-4; weak D call: TRBD1 (5 bases). Germline CDR1 is MDHEN and CDR2 is SYDVKM. V was pared by 5 bases and J by 0 bases, with 13 bases between. CDR3 size: 16 residues. CDR3 sequence reads: CASSPGGIATNEKLFF. CDR3 in DNA: TGTGCCAGCAGTCCCGGGGGAATTGCAACTAATGAAAAACTGTTTTTT. The whole variable domain, filled in from reference TRBV28 and TRBJ1-4, reads DVKVTQSSRYLVKRTGEKVFLECVQDMDHENMFWYRQDPGLGLRLIYFSYDVKMKEKGDIPEGYSVSREKKERFSLILESASTNQTSMYLCASSPGGIATNEKLFFGSGTQLSVL.

The chain links TRBV2 to TRBJ2-1; the match to TRBD1 covers 7 bases. Germline V gene sequence: CDR1 SNHLY, CDR2 FYNNEI. The CDR3 covers 16 residues. V lost 6 bases to trimming and J lost 0 bases; unmatched junction nucleotides: 8. The chain's CDR3 is CASSETGFSSYNEQFF. The CDR3 DNA reads TGTGCCAGCAGCGAGACAGGGTTTAGCTCCTACAATGAGCAGTTCTTC. The whole variable domain, filled in from reference TRBV2 and TRBJ2-1, reads EPEVTQTPSHQVTQMGQEVILRCVPISNHLYFYWYRQILGQKVEFLVSFYNNEISEKSEIFDDQFSVERPDGSNFTLKIRSTKLEDSAMYFCASSETGFSSYNEQFFGPGTRLTVL.

This clone is a singleton in its sample. The chain recombines TRBV19 with TRBJ1-1; D remains unclear. Germline CDR1 reads LNHDA; CDR2 reads SQIVND (reference sequence). The V end lost 2 bases, the J end lost 1 base, and 5 bases lay between the germline ends. This CDR3 region has 13 residues. The CDR3 DNA is TGTGCCAGTAGTATATTACAGAACACTGAAGCTTTCTTT. Translation: CASSILQNTEAFF.

The CDR3 DNA is TGTGCCAGCAGGAACACAGGGGTACATGGCTACACCTTC. This codes for CASRNTGVHGYTF. The J gene is TRBJ1-2, the V gene TRBV27, with 7 bases fitting TRBD1. The CDR3 spans 13 residues. J lost 6 bases, V lost 6 bases, and 7 bases had no gene match. Germline values: CDR1 MNHEY, CDR2 SMNVEV (reference sequence).

The chain employs TRBV6-5 and TRBJ2-7; D not certain. Trimming cost V 10 bases and J 2 bases, with 9 bases left between them. From germline, CDR1 is MNHEY and CDR2 SVGAGI. This CDR3 has 11 residues. Here the CDR3 reads CATTSTYEQYF. The CDR3 bases are TGTGCCACTACAAGTACCTACGAGCAGTACTTC.

This rearrangement joins TRBV27 to TRBJ2-2; TRBD1 might be the D (6 bases). V was pared by 4 bases and J by 5 bases, with 17 bases between. CDR1 and CDR2 (germline): MNHEY, SMNVEV (reference sequence). The CDR3 consists of 16 residues. CDR3 loop: CASSSLQGMKTGELFF. DNA for the CDR3: TGTGCCAGCAGTTCGCTACAGGGAATGAAGACCGGGGAGCTGTTTTTT.

The chain links TRBV2 to TRBJ2-1; 10 bases are a match to TRBD1. The CDR3 is 15 amino acids. CDR1 and CDR2 (germline): SNHLY, FYNNEI. With 6 bases clipped from V and 4 bases from J, the junction kept 6 bases outside the gene matches. The DNA for the CDR3 is TGTGCCAGCAGCCAGACAGGGGGCGGGTACAATGAGCAGTTCTTC. Protein sequence: CASSQTGGGYNEQFF.

This clone was observed a handful of times. The chain uses TRBV5-6 and TRBJ2-7; D possibly corresponds to TRBD2 (6 bases). The CDR3 sequence is 13 residues long. Germline CDR1 is SGHDT and CDR2 is YYEEEE. V dropped 3 bases and J dropped 1 base, with 8 bases sitting between them. As DNA, the CDR3 is TGTGCCAGCAGCTCCCGGGGGTCCTACGAGCAGTACTTC. Protein: CASSSRGSYEQYF.

CDR3 in amino acids: CASSPSQGGNQPQHF. The CDR3 region has the DNA TGTGCCAGCAGTCCCAGCCAGGGGGGTAATCAGCCCCAGCATTTT. This chain links TRBV28 with TRBJ1-5; TRBD1 matches at 7 bases. This CDR3 comprises 15 residues. V gave up 5 bases and J gave up 4 bases; unmatched junction bases: 8. Per germline, CDR1 MDHEN and CDR2 SYDVKM.

The rearrangement uses TRBV5-6 and TRBJ2-2, with a tentative D call TRBD2 (5 bases). V was shortened by 1 base and J by 2 bases, with 9 bases between the two germline ends. The CDR3 runs 15 residues. Per the germline V gene, CDR1 is SGHDT and CDR2 is YYEEEE. The CDR3 DNA follows: TGTGCCAGCAGCTTGAAGCGGCATAACACCGGGGAGCTGTTTTTT. Translating it yields CASSLKRHNTGELFF.

The V call is TRBV6-5, the J call TRBJ1-3; D may be TRBD1 (5 bases). CDR1 is MNHEY and CDR2 is SVGAGI in the germline V gene. The V end was cut by 2 bases, the J end by 0 bases, with 8 bases between. The CDR3 is 15 residues long. CDR3 sequence: CASSYGGSSGNTIYF. The DNA of the CDR3 is TGTGCCAGCAGTTACGGGGGTAGCTCTGGAAACACCATATATTTT.

The chain couples TRBV27 to TRBJ1-2; D gene uncertain. Germline loops: CDR1 MNHEY, CDR2 SMNVEV (reference sequence). There are 13 residues in the CDR3. V was cut by 7 bases and J by 7 bases, with 16 bases left in between. CDR3 loop: CASTASGGLGYTF. CDR3 DNA: TGTGCCAGCACTGCCAGTGGAGGGCTTGGCTACACCTTC.

The CDR3 DNA reads TGTGCCAGCAGCCCTCGCCCCGTCTCTGGAAACACCATATATTTT. Translated: CASSPRPVSGNTIYF. The chain links TRBV9 to TRBJ1-3; no definite D call. The length of the CDR3 is 15 residues. Germline V CDR1 and CDR2: SGDLS, YYNGEE. V was pared by 4 bases and J by 0 bases, with 11 bases between.

This chain connects TRBV6-5 to TRBJ1-3, with D unclear. Trimming cost V 8 bases and J 0 bases, with 11 bases left between them. This CDR3 comprises 14 residues. Germline-derived CDR1 and CDR2 are MNHEY and SVGAGI. The CDR3 sequence: CASGSGPSGNTIYF. The DNA of the CDR3 is TGTGCCAGCGGATCGGGTCCCTCTGGAAACACCATATATTTT.

The CDR3 reads CASSFNGRAPDTQYF. CDR3 coding DNA: TGCGCCAGCAGCTTCAACGGGAGGGCCCCAGATACGCAGTATTTT. J is TRBJ2-3 and V is TRBV5-1, with 8 bases identical to TRBD2. This CDR3 contains 15 residues. Germline loops: CDR1 SGHRS, CDR2 YFSETQ. V was pared by 2 bases and J by 4 bases, with 6 bases of the junction left unmatched.

The CDR3 spells CASSYFNQPQHF. The CDR3 DNA reads as TGTGCCAGCAGCTACTTCAATCAGCCCCAGCATTTT. The chain recombines TRBV5-6 with TRBJ1-5, with D unresolved. The CDR3 is made up of 12 amino acids. CDR1 SGHDT and CDR2 YYEEEE come from the germline V gene. Trimming pared 3 bases from V and 3 bases from J, leaving 4 bases between.